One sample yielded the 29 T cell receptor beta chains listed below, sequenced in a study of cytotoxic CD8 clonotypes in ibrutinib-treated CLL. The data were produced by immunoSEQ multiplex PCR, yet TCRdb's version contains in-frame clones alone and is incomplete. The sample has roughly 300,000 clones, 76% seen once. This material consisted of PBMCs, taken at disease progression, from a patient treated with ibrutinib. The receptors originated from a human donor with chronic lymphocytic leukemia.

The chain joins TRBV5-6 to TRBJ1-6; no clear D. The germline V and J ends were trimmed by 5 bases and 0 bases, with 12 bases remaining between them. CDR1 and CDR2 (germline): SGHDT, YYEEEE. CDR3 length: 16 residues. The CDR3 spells CASRSSGSSYNSPLHF. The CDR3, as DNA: TGTGCCAGCAGGAGCTCGGGGAGCTCCTATAATTCACCCCTCCACTTT.

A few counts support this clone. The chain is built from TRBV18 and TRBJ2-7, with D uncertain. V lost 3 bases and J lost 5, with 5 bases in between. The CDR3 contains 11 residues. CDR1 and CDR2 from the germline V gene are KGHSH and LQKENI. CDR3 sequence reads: CASSPQDEQYF. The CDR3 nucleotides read TGTGCCAGCTCACCCCAAGACGAGCAGTACTTC.

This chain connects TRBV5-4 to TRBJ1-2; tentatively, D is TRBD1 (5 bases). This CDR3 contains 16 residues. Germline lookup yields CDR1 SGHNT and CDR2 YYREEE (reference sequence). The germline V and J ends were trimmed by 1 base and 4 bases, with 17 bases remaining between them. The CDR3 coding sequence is TGTGCCAGCAGCTTGCAAGGGGCGAGGGGTGGCTATGGCTACACCTTC. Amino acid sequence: CASSLQGARGGYGYTF.

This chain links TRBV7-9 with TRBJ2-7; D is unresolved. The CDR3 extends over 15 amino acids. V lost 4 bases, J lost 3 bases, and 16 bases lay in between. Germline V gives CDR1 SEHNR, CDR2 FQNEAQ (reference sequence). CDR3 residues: CASSSRTQVGYEQYF. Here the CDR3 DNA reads TGTGCCAGCAGCTCCCGGACCCAGGTCGGCTACGAGCAGTACTTC.

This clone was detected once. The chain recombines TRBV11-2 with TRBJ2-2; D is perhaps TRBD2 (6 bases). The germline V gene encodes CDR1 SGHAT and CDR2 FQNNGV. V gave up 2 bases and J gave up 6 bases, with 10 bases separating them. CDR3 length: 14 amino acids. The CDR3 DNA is TGTGCCAGCAGCTTAATTTCGGGGGCCGGGGAGCTGTTTTTT. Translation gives CASSLISGAGELFF.

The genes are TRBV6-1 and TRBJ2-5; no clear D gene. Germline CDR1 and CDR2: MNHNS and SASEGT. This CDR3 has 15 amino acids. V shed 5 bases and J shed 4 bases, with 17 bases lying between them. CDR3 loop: CASSSYGYSRETQYF. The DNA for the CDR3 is TGTGCCAGCAGTTCGTACGGCTACTCCAGAGAGACCCAGTACTTC.

CDR3: CSVVTGRLGNTIYF. DNA for the CDR3: TGCAGCGTGGTGACAGGGCGCCTTGGAAACACCATATATTTT. This rearrangement joins TRBV29-1 to TRBJ1-3, with 7 positions matching TRBD1. After removal of 6 bases from V and 3 bases from J, the junction contained 8 bases not matched to a gene. CDR1 is SQVTM, CDR2 ANQGSEA, per germline. The CDR3 is made up of 14 amino acids.

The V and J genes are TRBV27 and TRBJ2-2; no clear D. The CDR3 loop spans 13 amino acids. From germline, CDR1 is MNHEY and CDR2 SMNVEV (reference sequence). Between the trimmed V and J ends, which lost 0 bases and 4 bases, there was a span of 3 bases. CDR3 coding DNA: TGTGCCAGCAGTTTATCGAGCACCGGGGAGCTGTTTTTT. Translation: CASSLSSTGELFF.

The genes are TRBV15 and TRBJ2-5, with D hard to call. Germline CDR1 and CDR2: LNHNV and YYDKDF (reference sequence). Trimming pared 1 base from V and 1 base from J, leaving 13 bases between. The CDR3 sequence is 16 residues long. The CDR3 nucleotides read TGTGCCACCAGCAGAGTAGGGCACAAATTCCAAGAGACCCAGTACTTC. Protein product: CATSRVGHKFQETQYF.

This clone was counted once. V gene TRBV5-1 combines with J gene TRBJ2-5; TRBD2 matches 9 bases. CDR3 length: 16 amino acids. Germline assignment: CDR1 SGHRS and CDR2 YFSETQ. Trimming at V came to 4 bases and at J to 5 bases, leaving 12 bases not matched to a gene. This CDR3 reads CASSIRLAGLGETQYF. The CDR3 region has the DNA TGCGCCAGCAGCATCCGCCTAGCGGGGCTGGGGGAGACCCAGTACTTC.

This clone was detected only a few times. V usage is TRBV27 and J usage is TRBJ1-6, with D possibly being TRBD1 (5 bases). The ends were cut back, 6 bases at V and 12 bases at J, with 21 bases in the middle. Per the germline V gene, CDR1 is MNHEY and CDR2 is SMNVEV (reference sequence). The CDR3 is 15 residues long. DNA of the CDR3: TGTGCCAGCAGCCCACTTGGGGGGACCGCTCTACCCCTCCACTTT. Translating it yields CASSPLGGTALPLHF.

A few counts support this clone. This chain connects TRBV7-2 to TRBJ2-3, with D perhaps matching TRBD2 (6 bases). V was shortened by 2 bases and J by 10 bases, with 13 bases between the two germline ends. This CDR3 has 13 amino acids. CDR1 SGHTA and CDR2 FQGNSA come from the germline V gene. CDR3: CASSLHQSGAQYF. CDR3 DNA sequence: TGTGCCAGCAGCTTACATCAATCGGGGGCGCAGTATTTT. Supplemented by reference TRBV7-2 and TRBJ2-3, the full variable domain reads GAGVSQSPSNKVTEKGKDVELRCDPISGHTALYWYRQSLGQGLEFLIYFQGNSAPDKSGLPSDRFSAERTGGSVSTLTIQRTQQEDSAVYLCASSLHQSGAQYFGPGTRLTVL.

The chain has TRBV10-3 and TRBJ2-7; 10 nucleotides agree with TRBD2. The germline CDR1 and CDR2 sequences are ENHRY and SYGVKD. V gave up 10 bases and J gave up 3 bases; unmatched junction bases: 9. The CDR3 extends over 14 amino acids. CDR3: CATWDLAGVYEQYF. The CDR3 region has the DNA TGTGCCACGTGGGACCTAGCGGGAGTCTACGAGCAGTACTTC.

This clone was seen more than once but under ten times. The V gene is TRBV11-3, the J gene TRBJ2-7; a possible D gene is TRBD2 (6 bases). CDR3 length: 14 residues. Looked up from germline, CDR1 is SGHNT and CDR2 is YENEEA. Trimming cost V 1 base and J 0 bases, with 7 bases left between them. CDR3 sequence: CASSLAGVSYEQYF. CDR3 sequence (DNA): TGTGCCAGCAGCTTAGCGGGAGTCTCCTACGAGCAGTACTTC.

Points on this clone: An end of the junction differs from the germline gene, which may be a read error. The CDR3 nucleotides are TGTGCCAGCAGCCTAGGGTGGGATGGCTACACCTTC. Protein sequence: CASSLGWDGYTF. The genes are TRBV13 and TRBJ1-2; D call uncertain. CDR3 length: 12 residues. CDR1 and CDR2 from the germline V gene are PRHDT and FYEKMQ (reference sequence).

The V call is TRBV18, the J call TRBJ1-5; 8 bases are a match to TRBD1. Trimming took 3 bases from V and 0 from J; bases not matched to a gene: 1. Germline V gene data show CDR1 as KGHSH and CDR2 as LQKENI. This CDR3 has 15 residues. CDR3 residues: CASSPTGVSNQPQHF. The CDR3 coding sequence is TGTGCCAGCTCACCGACAGGGGTTAGCAATCAGCCCCAGCATTTT.

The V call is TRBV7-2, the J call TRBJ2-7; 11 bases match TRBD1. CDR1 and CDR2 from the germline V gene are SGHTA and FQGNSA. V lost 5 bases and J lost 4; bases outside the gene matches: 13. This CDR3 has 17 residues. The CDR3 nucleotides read TGTGCCAGCAGCACTCGAGCTAGGACAGGGGGCCGGTACGAGCAGTACTTC. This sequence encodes CASSTRARTGGRYEQYF.

In nucleotides, the CDR3 is TGTGCCAGCAGCTTAGAAGCGTGGGGGCAGGGGAGGGTCCAAGAGACCCAGTACTTC. As protein: CASSLEAWGQGRVQETQYF. This chain connects TRBV7-6 to TRBJ2-5; a possible D gene is TRBD2 (7 bases). This CDR3 spans 19 amino acids. CDR1 is SGHVS, CDR2 FNYEAQ, per germline. V was clipped by 1 base and J by 1 base, with 22 bases between them.

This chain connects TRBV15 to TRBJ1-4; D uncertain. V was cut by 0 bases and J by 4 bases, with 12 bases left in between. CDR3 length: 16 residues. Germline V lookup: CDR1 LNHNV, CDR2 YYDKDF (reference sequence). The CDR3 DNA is TGTGCCACCAGCAGAGAGGTTGGAGGGCTTAATGAAAAACTGTTTTTT. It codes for CATSREVGGLNEKLFF.

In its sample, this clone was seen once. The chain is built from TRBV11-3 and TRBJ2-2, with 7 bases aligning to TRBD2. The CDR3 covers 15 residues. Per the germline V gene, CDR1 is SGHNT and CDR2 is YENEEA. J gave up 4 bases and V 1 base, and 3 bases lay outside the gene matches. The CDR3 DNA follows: TGTGCCAGCAGCTTAGTGGGCGGGAGCACCGGGGAGCTGTTTTTT. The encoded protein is CASSLVGGSTGELFF.

The CDR3 loop reads CASSSGQGSFPLSTDTQYF. The CDR3 nucleotides are TGTGCCAGCAGCTCAGGACAGGGCTCTTTTCCGTTGAGCACAGATACGCAGTATTTT. This sequence joins TRBV11-2 and TRBJ2-3, with 8 bases that match TRBD1. CDR3 length equals 19 residues. CDR1 and CDR2 (germline): SGHAT, FQNNGV. J gave up 0 bases and V 4 bases, and 15 bases lay outside the gene matches.

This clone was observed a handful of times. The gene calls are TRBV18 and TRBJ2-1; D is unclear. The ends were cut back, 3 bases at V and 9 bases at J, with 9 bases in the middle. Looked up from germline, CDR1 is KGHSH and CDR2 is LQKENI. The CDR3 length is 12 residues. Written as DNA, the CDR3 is TGTGCCAGCTCACCCCTAGAATCTGAGCAGTTCTTC. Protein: CASSPLESEQFF. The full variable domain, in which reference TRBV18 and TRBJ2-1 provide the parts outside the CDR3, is NAGVMQNPRHLVRRRGQEARLRCSPMKGHSHVYWYRQLPEEGLKFMVYLQKENIIDESGMPKERFSAEFPKEGPSILRIQQVVRGDSAAYFCASSPLESEQFFGPGTRLTVL.

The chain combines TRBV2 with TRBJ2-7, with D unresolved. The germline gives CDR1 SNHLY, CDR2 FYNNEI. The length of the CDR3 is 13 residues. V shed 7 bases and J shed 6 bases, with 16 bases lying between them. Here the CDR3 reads CASMAPPIGEQYF. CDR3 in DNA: TGTGCCAGCATGGCCCCTCCTATTGGCGAGCAGTACTTC.

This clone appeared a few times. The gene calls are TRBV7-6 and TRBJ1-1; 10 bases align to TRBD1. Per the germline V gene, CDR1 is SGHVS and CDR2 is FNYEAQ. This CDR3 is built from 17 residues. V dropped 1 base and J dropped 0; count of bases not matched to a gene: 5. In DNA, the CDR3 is TGTGCCAGCAGCTTAGAGACAGGGGGCCGGGTGAACACTGAAGCTTTCTTT. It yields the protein CASSLETGGRVNTEAFF.

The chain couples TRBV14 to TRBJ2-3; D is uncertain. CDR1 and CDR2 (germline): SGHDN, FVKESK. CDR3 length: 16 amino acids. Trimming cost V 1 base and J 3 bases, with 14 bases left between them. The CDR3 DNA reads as TGTGCCAGCAGCCAAGCTCCAGGAGCTACGACAGATACGCAGTATTTT. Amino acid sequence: CASSQAPGATTDTQYF.

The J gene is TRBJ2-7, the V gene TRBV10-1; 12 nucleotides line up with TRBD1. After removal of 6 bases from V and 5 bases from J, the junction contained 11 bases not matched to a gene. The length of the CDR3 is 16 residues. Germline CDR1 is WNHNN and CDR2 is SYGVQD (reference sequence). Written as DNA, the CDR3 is TGCGCCAGCAGCCCGAAATTCGGGACAGGGGGCAACGAGCAGTACTTC. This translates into CASSPKFGTGGNEQYF.

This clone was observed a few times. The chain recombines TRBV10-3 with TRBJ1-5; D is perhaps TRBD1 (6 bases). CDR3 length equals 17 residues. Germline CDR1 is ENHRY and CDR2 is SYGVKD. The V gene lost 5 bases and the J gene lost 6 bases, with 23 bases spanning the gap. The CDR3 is CAISTSPLTGLSQPQHF. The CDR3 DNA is TGTGCCATCAGTACATCACCCTTAACAGGGTTGAGTCAGCCCCAGCATTTT.

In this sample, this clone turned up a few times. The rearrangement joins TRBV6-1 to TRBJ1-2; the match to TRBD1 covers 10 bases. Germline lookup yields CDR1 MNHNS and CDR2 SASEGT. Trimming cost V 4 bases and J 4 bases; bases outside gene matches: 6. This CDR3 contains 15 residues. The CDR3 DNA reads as TGTGCCAGCAGTGCCCTGACAGGGGGCCTCTATGGCTACACCTTC. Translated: CASSALTGGLYGYTF.

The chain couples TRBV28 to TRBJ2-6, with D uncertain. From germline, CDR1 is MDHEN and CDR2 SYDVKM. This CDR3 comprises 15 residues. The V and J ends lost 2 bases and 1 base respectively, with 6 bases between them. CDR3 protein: CASSLLRSGANVLTF. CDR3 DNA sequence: TGTGCCAGCAGTTTACTCCGATCTGGGGCCAACGTCCTGACTTTC.